The TCR beta chain described here comes from a study of blood T cells in healthy people across ages. Findings of the study overall: Correlation between TCR beta diversity and naive T cell percentage was strong.

Primed by a sample-barcoded 5' primer and a J-beta primer mix, a second PCR proceeded for 7 to 11 cycles. TCRdb passed the 5' RACE reads through MiXCR, listing each CDR3 protein once. The sample includes hundreds of thousands of distinct CDR3 sequences, about 61% of them seen just once. This CDR3 region has 15 residues. V was clipped by 6 bases and J by 5 bases; unmatched bases: 12. Germline CDR1 SQVTM, CDR2 ANQGSEA. Remarks on this clonotype: Its specificity is not known.

Samples each yielded at least 5.5 micrograms of total RNA. V and J are TRBV29-1 and TRBJ1-2, with TRBD1 matching 10 bases. The receptor comes from a man aged 40-49 years in good health. Sample: blood. Written as DNA, the CDR3 is TGCAGCGTGGACTATTCACCGGGACAGGGGTATGGCTACACCTTC. It yields the protein CSVDYSPGQGYGYTF.